Below, 16 T cell receptor beta chains from the same sample are listed, as sequenced in a study of identical twins. TCRdb used MiXCR to reprocess the 5' RACE reads, holding one entry per CDR3 protein. This table has about 470,000 distinct CDR3 sequences, 20% to 25% appearing once. The sample was also linked to a second study, of T cells expressing NK-cell markers.

Source material: CD4+ T cells sorted from blood. These receptors all stem from a woman younger than 30 in good health.

There are a few counts of this clonotype. DNA of the CDR3: TGTGCCAGCAGGAAGAGCGGGGGGGCCAGCACCGGGGAGCTGTTTTTT. As protein: CASRKSGGASTGELFF. The chain couples TRBV2 to TRBJ2-2, with 10 bases matching TRBD2. Germline values: CDR1 SNHLY, CDR2 FYNNEI. The CDR3 is 16 amino acids. V lost 6 bases and J lost 4; bases outside the gene matches: 8.

This clonotype showed up just a few times. This rearrangement joins TRBV5-1 to TRBJ2-1; D may be TRBD1 or TRBD2 (5 bases each). Trimming pared 0 bases from V and 9 bases from J, leaving 16 bases between. CDR3 size: 15 residues. The germline gives CDR1 SGHRS, CDR2 YFSETQ. DNA of the CDR3: TGCGCCAGCAGCTTGGTAGTAGCCGAGAGGGGTGAGCAGTTCTTC. Amino acids: CASSLVVAERGEQFF.

This clonotype was picked up a small number of times. The J gene is TRBJ2-5, the V gene TRBV9, with 7 bases identical to TRBD1. Germline lookup yields CDR1 SGDLS and CDR2 YYNGEE. The V segment lost 4 bases and the J segment 5 bases; nucleotides outside the gene matches: 5. The CDR3 is 13 residues long. Here the CDR3 DNA reads TGTGCCAGCAGCTTACAGGGGTCGGAGACCCAGTACTTC. This gives the protein CASSLQGSETQYF.

DNA of the CDR3: TGCGCCAGCAGCCTCAACGCGGGGACAGGTCGCCCCGTCCTGACTTTC. Translation: CASSLNAGTGRPVLTF. The chain employs TRBV5-1 and TRBJ2-6, with 8 positions matching TRBD1. Germline CDR1 SGHRS, CDR2 YFSETQ. The CDR3 spans 16 residues. Germline trimming cut 4 bases from V and 12 bases from J; bases unmatched to any gene: 15.

This chain joins TRBV6-1 and TRBJ1-6; maybe TRBD1 (5 bases). Trimming took 4 bases from V and 7 from J, leaving 14 bases between them. Germline CDR1 MNHNS, CDR2 SASEGT. The CDR3 has 15 residues. CDR3 protein: CASSGGTVLNSPLHF. The CDR3 DNA reads TGTGCCAGCAGTGGTGGGACGGTACTGAATTCACCCCTCCACTTT.

V usage is TRBV18 and J usage is TRBJ1-1; TRBD1 is a possible D gene (5 bases). Germline V gene lookup returns CDR1 KGHSH and CDR2 LQKENI. The CDR3 runs 15 residues. V lost 2 bases and J lost 1, with 11 bases in between. CDR3 sequence (DNA): TGTGCCAGCTCACCATCGACAGCTACGAACACTGAAGCTTTCTTT. Residues: CASSPSTATNTEAFF.

The rearrangement links TRBV7-2 to TRBJ2-3; tentatively, D is TRBD2 (6 bases). The V and J ends lost 3 bases and 2 bases respectively, with 15 bases between them. The CDR3 is 16 residues long. Germline loops: CDR1 SGHTA, CDR2 FQGNSA. The CDR3, as DNA: TGTGCCAGCAGCTTTAGCGGTTTTGGTGACACAGATACGCAGTATTTT. The encoded protein is CASSFSGFGDTDTQYF.

The chain links TRBV12-3 or TRBV12-4 to TRBJ2-3; D tentatively fits TRBD1 or TRBD2 (5 bases each). V was trimmed by 5 bases and J by 9 bases, leaving 15 bases between them. CDR3 length equals 13 residues. Here the CDR3 reads CASSPGPGTTQYF. Written as DNA, the CDR3 is TGTGCCAGCAGTCCCGGACCTGGGACGACGCAGTATTTT.

As for this clonotype: One end of the junction is discordant with germline, which a read error may explain. The chain is built from TRBV4-2 and TRBJ2-1; 8 positions agree with TRBD2. The CDR3 consists of 14 residues. Germline CDR1 LGHNA, CDR2 YNFKEQ. For the CDR3, the DNA is TGTGCCATCAGCCCCGGACTAGCAGAGGGCGAGCAGTTCTTC. It yields the protein CAISPGLAEGEQFF.

This clonotype appeared a few times. The rearrangement links TRBV15 to TRBJ1-2; the D gene is possibly TRBD1 (5 bases). Germline values: CDR1 LNHNV, CDR2 YYDKDF (reference sequence). This CDR3 has 14 residues. The ends were cut back, 0 bases at V and 6 bases at J, with 11 bases in the middle. As DNA, the CDR3 is TGTGCCACCAGCAGAGATACCGGAGGGGATGGCTACACCTTC. Its translation is CATSRDTGGDGYTF.

This clonotype has just a few counts. CDR3 nucleotide sequence: TGCAGTGCATTTCTCCAAGAGACCCAGTACTTC. Its translation: CSAFLQETQYF. The chain uses TRBV20-1 and TRBJ2-5; D ambiguous. CDR1 and CDR2 from the germline V gene are DFQATT and SNEGSKA (reference sequence). The CDR3 sequence is 11 residues long. The V end lost 6 bases, the J end lost 1 base, and 6 bases lay between the germline ends.

J is TRBJ2-7 and V is TRBV20-1, with D possibly TRBD2 on 5 matching bases. The CDR3 consists of 12 residues. V was cut by 2 bases and J by 7 bases, with 12 bases left in between. CDR1 DFQATT and CDR2 SNEGSKA come from the germline V gene (reference sequence). Here the CDR3 reads CSARSLVSEQYF. CDR3 DNA: TGCAGTGCTAGATCACTAGTGTCAGAGCAGTACTTC.

The rearrangement joins TRBV12-3 or TRBV12-4 to TRBJ2-7, with 8 bases lining up with TRBD2. This CDR3 region has 14 residues. After removal of 6 bases from V and 10 bases from J, the junction contained 14 bases not matched to a gene. CDR3 sequence reads: CASSQSGSDRKQYF. The DNA for the CDR3 is TGTGCCAGCAGCCAGAGCGGGAGTGATAGGAAACAGTACTTC.

This chain connects TRBV5-1 to TRBJ2-1; D gene ambiguous. Trimming removed 4 bases from V and 4 bases from J, with 12 bases in between. Germline values: CDR1 SGHRS, CDR2 YFSETQ. This CDR3 comprises 14 residues. Written as DNA, the CDR3 is TGCGCCAGCAGCCCTCCCCCGTGGTACAATGAGCAGTTCTTC. Protein sequence: CASSPPPWYNEQFF.

The chain employs TRBV5-1 and TRBJ2-1; 9 bases match TRBD2. Germline CDR1 reads SGHRS; CDR2 reads YFSETQ. The CDR3 runs to 13 residues. Losses at the gene ends were 5 bases for V and 8 bases for J; bases not matched to a gene: 5. CDR3 nucleotide sequence: TGCGCCAGCAGGACAGCGGGGGGCGATGAGCAGTTCTTC. Protein sequence: CASRTAGGDEQFF.

The genes are TRBV12-3 or TRBV12-4 and TRBJ2-5, with 7 nucleotides matching TRBD1. Germline trimming cut 1 base from V and 3 bases from J; bases unmatched to any gene: 5. This CDR3 has 15 amino acids. CDR3 residues: CASSLVGTVKETQYF. The CDR3 coding sequence is TGTGCCAGCAGTTTAGTCGGGACAGTTAAAGAGACCCAGTACTTC.